The 19 T cell receptor beta chains in this list originate from one sample, sequenced in a study of shared clonotypes between healthy human individuals. Assay: immunoSEQ multiplex PCR; the TCRdb copy retains only in-frame clones and omits some. The table records some 2 million clones, roughly 94% of them present only once. Material for sequencing was naive CD4+ T cells sorted from blood. The subset here: CD45RA+ positively selected. Source of these receptors: a man younger than 35 in good health.

The V and J genes are TRBV11-2 and TRBJ2-7; D is possibly TRBD1 or TRBD2 (5 bases each). V was shortened by 5 bases and J by 6 bases, with 17 bases between the two germline ends. This CDR3 has 14 amino acids. The germline CDR1 and CDR2 sequences are SGHAT and FQNNGV. The CDR3 sequence: CASSPYLGVLEQYF. The CDR3 DNA reads as TGTGCCAGCAGCCCATACCTGGGGGTCCTCGAGCAGTACTTC.

The J gene is TRBJ2-1, the V gene TRBV10-3, with 7 nucleotides matching TRBD2. Germline CDR1 and CDR2: ENHRY and SYGVKD. V trimming: 8 bases; J trimming: 5 bases; junction bases outside the gene matches: 6. The CDR3 contains 13 residues. CDR3 sequence (DNA): TGTGCCATCCTGGGGGGGGATAACAATGAGCAGTTCTTC. Encoded protein: CAILGGDNNEQFF.

The CDR3 protein is CASSSDRGAYYGYTF. The CDR3, as DNA: TGTGCCAGCAGCTCTGACAGGGGCGCGTACTATGGCTACACCTTC. The chain employs TRBV6-5 and TRBJ1-2; 8 bases map to TRBD1. Germline CDR1 and CDR2: MNHEY and SVGAGI. J was trimmed by 3 bases and V by 6 bases; bases with no gene match: 9. The CDR3 extends over 15 amino acids.

V usage is TRBV13 and J usage is TRBJ1-6; 7 nucleotides match TRBD1. Germline V gene lookup returns CDR1 PRHDT and CDR2 FYEKMQ (reference sequence). V lost 5 bases and J lost 6; bases outside the gene matches: 7. This CDR3 is built from 15 residues. CDR3 region: CASSGTGTVNSPLHF. The CDR3 bases are TGTGCCAGCAGCGGCACCGGGACAGTTAATTCACCCCTCCACTTT.

The genes are TRBV2 and TRBJ2-7; 13 nucleotides line up with TRBD2. CDR1 is SNHLY, CDR2 FYNNEI, per germline. This CDR3 region has 16 residues. The junction had 8 bases not matched to a gene; V was cut back by 2 bases and J by 7 bases. In DNA, the CDR3 is TGTGCCAGCAGTGAAACTAGCGGGAGGGCCATGGGAGAGCAGTACTTC. It is translated as CASSETSGRAMGEQYF.

This chain connects TRBV6-1 to TRBJ1-1; weak D call: TRBD1 (6 bases). The CDR3 covers 15 residues. Trimming removed 3 bases at V and 3 bases at J, with 14 bases between. Germline assignment: CDR1 MNHNS and CDR2 SASEGT. The CDR3 DNA reads as TGTGCCAGCAGTGAGGTGAAGGGGGGCTACACTGAAGCTTTCTTT. Protein product: CASSEVKGGYTEAFF.

As regards this clone: One junction end does not reproduce the germline sequence, and a read error may be involved. V usage is TRBV7-7 and J usage is TRBJ2-1; D is tentatively TRBD1 or TRBD2 (6 bases each). Germline CDR1 and CDR2: SSHAT and FNYEAQ (reference sequence). This CDR3 is built from 13 residues. The CDR3 sequence is CASSLERGAEQFF. CDR3 DNA sequence: TGTGCTAGCAGCTTAGAGAGGGGGGCTGAGCAGTTCTTC. Supplemented by reference TRBV7-7 and TRBJ2-1, the full variable domain reads GAGVSQSPRYKVTKRGQDVTLRCDPISSHATLYWYQQALGQGPEFLTYFNYEAQPDKSGLPSDRFSAERPEGSISTLTIQRTEQRDSAMYRCASSLERGAEQFFGPGTRLTVL.

The genes are TRBV13 and TRBJ1-2, with no clear D. The V gene lost 0 bases and the J gene lost 8 bases, with 7 bases spanning the gap. Germline V gene data show CDR1 as PRHDT and CDR2 as FYEKMQ (reference sequence). The CDR3 sequence is 12 residues long. Here the CDR3 reads CASSLGVGGYTF. CDR3 in DNA: TGTGCCAGCAGCTTAGGGGTCGGGGGCTACACCTTC.

V usage is TRBV5-1 and J usage is TRBJ2-7; 11 positions agree with TRBD1. V shed 4 bases, J shed 0 bases, and the junction held 6 bases outside the gene matches. Germline values: CDR1 SGHRS, CDR2 YFSETQ. The CDR3 has 16 residues. CDR3 residues: CASSVTGTGGSYEQYF. CDR3 DNA sequence: TGCGCCAGCAGCGTAACCGGGACAGGGGGCTCCTACGAGCAGTACTTC.

A note on this clone: The sample holds other DNA sequences that translate to the same CDR3. V gene TRBV5-4 combines with J gene TRBJ2-5, with D maybe TRBD1 (8 bases). Trimming took off 4 bases at V and 4 bases at J, with 14 bases between the two ends. Germline-derived CDR1 and CDR2 are SGHNT and YYREEE (reference sequence). The CDR3 consists of 14 residues. CDR3 in DNA: TGTGCCAGCAGCAGCACAGGGGGGGGAGAGACCCAGTACTTC. This translates into CASSSTGGGETQYF.

The rearrangement joins TRBV14 to TRBJ1-2; TRBD1 matches at 9 bases. The CDR3 covers 14 residues. Germline V lookup: CDR1 SGHDN, CDR2 FVKESK. Losses at the gene ends were 3 bases for V and 4 bases for J; bases not matched to a gene: 3. Here the CDR3 DNA reads TGTGCCAGCAGCCATCGGGACAGGGCCTATGGCTACACCTTC. Amino acids: CASSHRDRAYGYTF.

The chain carries TRBV7-9 and TRBJ2-3; D unclear. This CDR3 spans 15 amino acids. The germline gives CDR1 SEHNR, CDR2 FQNEAQ (reference sequence). Trimming removed 1 base from V and 3 bases from J, with 11 bases in between. Written as DNA, the CDR3 is TGTGCCAGCAGCTTAGGGGTTATAGTAACAGATACGCAGTATTTT. It is translated as CASSLGVIVTDTQYF. Drawing the rest from reference TRBV7-9 and TRBJ2-3, the complete variable domain is DTGVSQNPRHKITKRGQNVTFRCDPISEHNRLYWYRQTLGQGPEFLTYFQNEAQLEKSRLLSDRFSAERPKGSFSTLEIQRTEQGDSAMYLCASSLGVIVTDTQYFGPGTRLTVL.

CDR3 coding DNA: TGCGCCAGCAGCCAAGACTGGACGAACACTGAAGCTTTCTTT. Translated: CASSQDWTNTEAFF. The chain carries TRBV4-1 and TRBJ1-1; unclear D gene. From germline, CDR1 is MGHRA and CDR2 YSYEKL. The CDR3 runs to 14 residues. The ends were cut back, 0 bases at V and 1 base at J, with 6 bases in the middle.

The chain joins TRBV2 to TRBJ1-2; D remains ambiguous. V was shortened by 3 bases and J by 10 bases, with 18 bases between the two germline ends. Germline CDR1 is SNHLY and CDR2 is FYNNEI. The CDR3 runs to 14 residues. CDR3 DNA sequence: TGTGCCAGCAGTGAGGAGGCAGCGCGTAATGACTACACCTTC. Translating gives CASSEEAARNDYTF.

The chain is built from TRBV11-2 and TRBJ2-7; no firm D call. This CDR3 is built from 14 residues. Trimming removed 5 bases at V and 4 bases at J, with 15 bases between. Germline CDR1 reads SGHAT; CDR2 reads FQNNGV. The CDR3 here is CASSPYMVGYEQYF. Here the CDR3 DNA reads TGTGCCAGCAGCCCGTACATGGTAGGATACGAGCAGTACTTC. Full variable domain (remainder filled in from reference TRBV11-2 and TRBJ2-7): EAGVAQSPRYKIIEKRQSVAFWCNPISGHATLYWYQQILGQGPKLLIQFQNNGVVDDSQLPKDRFSAERLKGVDSTLKIQPAKLEDSAVYLCASSPYMVGYEQYFGPGTRLTVT.

Regarding this clone: The same CDR3 also results from other DNA sequences found in this sample. CDR3 in amino acids: CAWSVAGGNYGYTF. The CDR3 bases are TGTGCCTGGAGTGTGGCAGGGGGCAACTATGGCTACACCTTC. The rearrangement joins TRBV30 to TRBJ1-2, with TRBD1 matching 8 bases. The CDR3 length is 14 residues. Losses at the gene ends were 0 bases for V and 2 bases for J; bases not matched to a gene: 2. Germline CDR1 and CDR2: GTSNPN and SVGIG (reference sequence). Drawing the rest from reference TRBV30 and TRBJ1-2, the complete variable domain is SQTIHQWPATLVQPVGSPLSLECTVEGTSNPNLYWYRQAAGRGLQLLFYSVGIGQISSEVPQNLSASRPQDRQFILSSKKLLLSDSGFYLCAWSVAGGNYGYTFGSGTRLTVV.

The chain links TRBV5-1 to TRBJ1-2; no definite D call. Between the trimmed V and J ends, which lost 0 bases and 4 bases, there was a span of 10 bases. This CDR3 contains 14 residues. In germline, CDR1 is SGHRS, CDR2 YFSETQ. The CDR3 coding sequence is TGCGCCAGCAGCTTGGATGGGAAAGGCTATGGCTACACCTTC. It specifies CASSLDGKGYGYTF. The whole variable domain, remainder taken from reference TRBV5-1 and TRBJ1-2, is KAGVTQTPRYLIKTRGQQVTLSCSPISGHRSVSWYQQTPGQGLQFLFEYFSETQRNKGNFPGRFSGRQFSNSRSEMNVSTLELGDSALYLCASSLDGKGYGYTFGSGTRLTVV.

This clone appeared a few times. The rearrangement links TRBV19 to TRBJ1-5; D gene ambiguous. Trimming took off 8 bases at V and 1 base at J, with 15 bases between the two ends. The CDR3 is made up of 15 amino acids. Germline CDR1 is LNHDA and CDR2 is SQIVND (reference sequence). CDR3 nucleotide sequence: TGTGCCAGTCTACCTTTGGAGGGCAGCAATCAGCCCCAGCATTTT. Encoded protein: CASLPLEGSNQPQHF.

A note on this clone: Other nucleotide sequences from this sample produce the same CDR3. The chain couples TRBV2 to TRBJ2-7; weak D call: TRBD1 (5 bases). The length of the CDR3 is 12 residues. The V gene lost 2 bases and the J gene lost 3 bases, with 5 bases spanning the gap. Germline CDR1 is SNHLY and CDR2 is FYNNEI. CDR3 sequence (DNA): TGTGCCAGCAGTGAAACAGGCTACGAGCAGTACTTC. It yields the protein CASSETGYEQYF. The full variable domain, with the rest looked up from reference TRBV2 and TRBJ2-7, is EPEVTQTPSHQVTQMGQEVILRCVPISNHLYFYWYRQILGQKVEFLVSFYNNEISEKSEIFDDQFSVERPDGSNFTLKIRSTKLEDSAMYFCASSETGYEQYFGPGTRLTVT.